The T cell receptor beta chain described here comes from a study of OX40 agonist ivuxolimab in advanced cancers. Method: immunoSEQ multiplex PCR; TCRdb's copy keeps in-frame clones and lacks some. Seen here are roughly 87,000 clones, roughly 93% observed once, and the top ten hold about 0.7%. V was cut by 5 bases and J by 7 bases, with 17 bases left in between. Germline V gene lookup returns CDR1 SGHTA and CDR2 FQGTGA. This CDR3 comprises 14 residues. J is TRBJ2-5 and V is TRBV7-3; D tentatively fits TRBD1 or TRBD2 (6 bases each). This specimen was CD4+ or CD8+ T cells sorted from blood, taken in a trial of the OX40 agonist ivuxolimab. The sequence came from an adult with an advanced solid tumor such as melanoma, head and neck, liver or kidney cancer. CDR3 residues: CASSLIGGLGTQYF. CDR3 nucleotides: TGTGCCAGCAGCCTAATAGGGGGGCTCGGGACCCAGTACTTC.